This TCR beta chain was captured by sequencing in a study of shared clonotypes between healthy human individuals (dated by TCRdb to 2020 to 2021). In terms of the full investigation: The cohort comprised two women and a few men aged 18 to 49 years. For each donor, CD4 naive and CD4 memory were each run on three plates, CD8 naive on two plates, and CD8 memory on one plate. To estimate repertoire size and how much clonotype sharing occurs between individuals, the study deeply sequenced the blood TCR repertoires of several healthy adults. Libraries were prepared and TCR repertoires were sequenced by different laboratories using diverse techniques, in order to increase sequencing depth and limit assay-specific biases. Between about 0.8 and 9.5 billion PBMCs per donor were obtained by leukapheresis.

CD8 naive samples were obtained by positive selection for CCR7 among CD45RO-negative cells, yielding a CD45RA+CCR7+ population from which TemRA cells were excluded. Donors were healthy HIV-negative adults with no recently reported acute infections or vaccinations. Every donor was a Caucasian adult residing in Nashville, Tennessee, USA. After blood collection by leukapheresis, PBMCs were isolated using Ficoll-Histopaque density gradient centrifugation and then cryopreserved in the vapor phase of liquid nitrogen. Purity and quantity of every magnetically sorted T cell population were checked by analytical flow cytometry. Genomic DNA was isolated from every sorted fraction and measured by UV absorbance on a Nanodrop 2000c. Using the deep immunoSEQ assay, TCR CDR3 regions were amplified from genomic DNA by multiplex PCR. For each cell subset, the extracted genomic DNA was distributed evenly across all wells of several immunoSEQ 96-well plates, and each plate served as one replicate. Each replicate PCR for sorted subsets received roughly 0.2 ug genomic DNA, equal to tens of thousands of T cell genomes. The purified libraries were quantified using a Qubit 3.0 fluorometer, sized with a Bioanalyzer 2100, and then quantified again using the KAPA Library Quantification kit. Every immunoSEQ 96-well plate was sequenced on a dedicated single-read 150-cycle Illumina NextSeq 550 flow cell. The study's own analysis went as follows. Because the immunoSEQ output held only junctional sequences and lacked quality scores, the filtering could not match the filtering applied to full-length reads. Sequences were annotated with PyIR, a Python wrapper for IgBLAST v1.9, using IMGT germline references to assign V/J genes and CDR3. Reads with weak V/J assignments (E-value above 1e-6), missing CDR3, stop codons, out-of-frame junctions, or ambiguous translated residues were removed. V3J clonotypes were defined by identical inferred V gene, J gene, and CDR3 amino acid sequence. The percentage overlap between two repertoires was calculated by dividing the number of shared unique clonotypes by the size of the smaller repertoire. RTK rarefaction, the Chao1 estimator, and Recon v2.1 estimates of unobserved clonotypes were used to assess repertoire richness. Generation probabilities for all TCRbeta clonotypes obtained by the gDNA method from a handful of donors were computed using OLGA. This immuneACCESS table, as held by TCRdb, lists in-frame sequences with V and J called but not all clones. Of the missing ones, under half trace to an unresolved V gene in checked studies; the others have no known cause. That table furnishes V, J and clone size, whereas the DNA furnished D and trimming. Within this sample are some 630,000 clones, with around 96% of them counted one time only. The ten largest make up less than 0.13% of the sample.

V loses 0 bases at its end and J loses 7 bases; junction bases beyond the gene matches: 9. CDR1 and CDR2 are drawn from the germline V gene: MGHRA, YSYEKL. Spanning cysteine to phenylalanine, the CDR3 consists of 15 amino acids. Kept here is only the CDR3 DNA, which spans 45 bases and is read in frame from base 1. In regard to this clone: Its antigen is not yet known. No base quality information exists; no much larger clone differs at one position.

What the authors observed across the whole study: Only blood was sampled, and tissue TCR repertoires likely differ from those in blood. Estimated clonotype richness was generally larger for naive than for memory subsets. Higher generation probabilities were observed for clonotypes shared by all four sorted-subset donors than for non-shared clonotypes. The genetic and exposure-history diversity represented was limited by the small number of donors. When several donors were compared, the shared fraction of clonotypes was roughly 4.8% for naive CD4, around 3.6% for naive CD8, roughly 2.5% for memory CD4, and 0.35% to 0.5% for memory CD8. Based on pairwise subsampling, the degree of clonotype sharing among donors was expected to be affected by sequencing depth. Incomplete sequencing was indicated by rarefaction of sorted-subset datasets, despite the large sequencing depth.

This TCR was sampled from a woman in her thirties in good health. Recombination connected TRBV4-1 to TRBJ2-7, and TRBD2 aligns with 7 junction nucleotides. The sequenced material came from naive CD8+ T cells sorted from blood. The sample's cell subset or site, from its label and the paper: CD45RA+CCR7+. Here is the DNA: TGCGCCAGCAGCCAAGAAGGCGGACTAGGGTGGGAGCAGTACTTC. The resulting protein is CASSQEGGLGWEQYF.